A selection of T cell receptor beta chains follows, all from one sample in a study of T cells in Graves' hyperthyroidism and ophthalmopathy. TCRdb re-called the multiplex PCR reads through MiXCR, storing one row per CDR3 protein. The top ten clones hold around 44% of a sample with roughly 510,000 distinct CDR3 sequences, 40% to 50% of them seen once. Sequencing was carried out using peripheral blood or thyroid tissue (not recorded which). The origin of the receptors is an adult woman with Graves' disease, either hyperthyroidism or ophthalmopathy (not recorded which). Both conserved end residues are part of each CDR3. Each record gives: CDR3 protein, CDR3 DNA, CDR3 length, clone size, V gene, D gene, J gene. A D gene is named only where the DNA matches it firmly. Some rows have no size entry. The others give once, few or many, or a class for an expanded clone.

CDR3aa: CASRRHRAWANVLTF; CDR3nt: TGTGCCAGCCGCCGGCACAGGGCCTGGGCCAACGTCCTGACTTTC; len: 15; abundance: -; v_gene: TRBV7-2; d_gene: -; j_gene: TRBJ2-6
CDR3aa: CSARGLAGGWETQYF; CDR3nt: TGCAGTGCTAGAGGGCTAGCGGGAGGTTGGGAGACCCAGTACTTC; len: 15; abundance: -; v_gene: TRBV20-1; d_gene: TRBD2; j_gene: TRBJ2-5
CDR3aa: CATSDFTGSYNEQFF; CDR3nt: TGTGCCACCAGTGATTTCACCGGCTCCTACAATGAGCAGTTCTTC; len: 15; abundance: -; v_gene: TRBV24-1; d_gene: -; j_gene: TRBJ2-1
CDR3aa: CASNRGELNTGELFF; CDR3nt: TGTGCCAGCAACCGGGGAGAGTTGAACACCGGGGAGCTGTTTTTT; len: 15; abundance: -; v_gene: TRBV7-8; d_gene: -; j_gene: TRBJ2-2
CDR3aa: CSAKQQGFQPQHF; CDR3nt: TGCAGTGCTAAACAACAGGGTTTCCAGCCCCAGCATTTT; len: 13; abundance: -; v_gene: TRBV20-1; d_gene: -; j_gene: TRBJ1-5
CDR3aa: CAIRSGGVGQETQYF; CDR3nt: TGTGCCATCAGGTCCGGCGGGGTTGGGCAAGAGACCCAGTACTTC; len: 15; abundance: many; v_gene: TRBV10-3; d_gene: -; j_gene: TRBJ2-5
CDR3aa: CASSQDFRGVDNSPLHF; CDR3nt: TGCGCCAGCAGCCAAGATTTCCGAGGAGTAGATAATTCACCCCTCCACTTT; len: 17; abundance: many; v_gene: TRBV4-3; d_gene: -; j_gene: TRBJ1-6
CDR3aa: CASSLKGSNTGELFF; CDR3nt: TGTGCCAGCAGCTTGAAAGGGTCGAACACCGGGGAGCTGTTTTTT; len: 15; abundance: many; v_gene: TRBV5-8; d_gene: -; j_gene: TRBJ2-2
CDR3aa: CASVTTGNHGYTF; CDR3nt: TGTGCCAGCGTCACTACGGGAAACCATGGCTACACCTTC; len: 13; abundance: -; v_gene: TRBV28; d_gene: -; j_gene: TRBJ1-2
CDR3aa: CASSLDPKNNEQFF; CDR3nt: TGTGCCAGCAGCTTGGACCCTAAGAACAATGAGCAGTTCTTC; len: 14; abundance: -; v_gene: TRBV7-2; d_gene: -; j_gene: TRBJ2-1
CDR3aa: CATSRDRTNTGELFF; CDR3nt: TGTGCCACCAGCAGAGATCGGACGAACACCGGGGAGCTGTTTTTT; len: 15; abundance: many; v_gene: TRBV15; d_gene: -; j_gene: TRBJ2-2
CDR3aa: CASKGSGDKYQETQYF; CDR3nt: TGCGCCAGCAAAGGGTCGGGGGACAAATACCAAGAGACCCAGTACTTC; len: 16; abundance: -; v_gene: TRBV10-2; d_gene: -; j_gene: TRBJ2-5
CDR3aa: CASSWPEGNYYGYTF; CDR3nt: TGTGCCAGCAGCTGGCCGGAGGGGAACTACTATGGCTACACCTTC; len: 15; abundance: -; v_gene: TRBV7-9; d_gene: -; j_gene: TRBJ1-2
CDR3aa: CASIHPGGELFF; CDR3nt: TGTGCCAGCATCCACCCGGGGGGGGAGCTGTTTTTT; len: 12; abundance: once; v_gene: TRBV11-2; d_gene: -; j_gene: TRBJ2-2
CDR3aa: CASSPRRDRELFF; CDR3nt: TGTGCCAGTAGTCCCCGACGGGACAGGGAGCTGTTTTTT; len: 13; abundance: -; v_gene: TRBV19; d_gene: -; j_gene: TRBJ2-2
CDR3aa: CATSRDTNTGELFF; CDR3nt: TGTGCCACCAGCAGAGACACAAACACCGGGGAGCTGTTTTTT; len: 14; abundance: many; v_gene: TRBV15; d_gene: -; j_gene: TRBJ2-2
CDR3aa: CASGLNGQPQHF; CDR3nt: TGTGCTAGTGGACTGAACGGTCAGCCCCAGCATTTT; len: 12; abundance: -; v_gene: TRBV12-5; d_gene: -; j_gene: TRBJ1-5
CDR3aa: CASSPMTGGEAFF; CDR3nt: TGCGCCAGCAGCCCCATGACTGGGGGGGAAGCTTTCTTT; len: 13; abundance: few; v_gene: TRBV5-1; d_gene: -; j_gene: TRBJ1-1
CDR3aa: CSATFGWGNSPLHF; CDR3nt: TGCAGTGCTACCTTCGGCTGGGGTAATTCACCCCTCCACTTT; len: 14; abundance: few; v_gene: TRBV20-1; d_gene: -; j_gene: TRBJ1-6
CDR3aa: CATRRGQGAFGGELFF; CDR3nt: TGTGCCACCCGCCGCGGACAGGGGGCGTTTGGCGGGGAGCTGTTTTTT; len: 16; abundance: -; v_gene: TRBV15; d_gene: TRBD1; j_gene: TRBJ2-2
CDR3aa: CSTPDRNYGYTF; CDR3nt: TGCAGCACGCCCGACAGAAACTATGGCTACACCTTC; len: 12; abundance: few; v_gene: TRBV29-1; d_gene: -; j_gene: TRBJ1-2
CDR3aa: CASRSTGTSYEQYF; CDR3nt: TGTGCCAGCAGGTCGACAGGAACCTCCTACGAGCAGTACTTC; len: 14; abundance: few; v_gene: TRBV5-4; d_gene: -; j_gene: TRBJ2-7
CDR3aa: CASSLVPTSIYEQYF; CDR3nt: TGTGCCAGCAGCTTAGTACCGACTAGCATCTACGAGCAGTACTTC; len: 15; abundance: -; v_gene: TRBV7-2; d_gene: TRBD2; j_gene: TRBJ2-7
CDR3aa: CSARAGGYGETQYF; CDR3nt: TGCAGCGCTCGGGCAGGGGGCTATGGCGAGACCCAGTACTTC; len: 14; abundance: -; v_gene: TRBV29-1; d_gene: TRBD1; j_gene: TRBJ2-5
CDR3aa: CASSLLAGRYNEQFF; CDR3nt: TGTGCCAGCAGCTTATTAGCGGGAAGGTACAATGAGCAGTTCTTC; len: 15; abundance: -; v_gene: TRBV7-9; d_gene: TRBD2; j_gene: TRBJ2-1
CDR3aa: CASTGDGETQYF; CDR3nt: TGTGCCAGCACGGGAGATGGAGAGACCCAGTACTTC; len: 12; abundance: many; v_gene: TRBV5-4; d_gene: -; j_gene: TRBJ2-5
CDR3aa: CASSQDRQVATNEKLFF; CDR3nt: TGTGCCAGCAGCCAAGATCGTCAGGTCGCAACTAATGAAAAACTGTTTTTT; len: 17; abundance: -; v_gene: TRBV3-1; d_gene: -; j_gene: TRBJ1-4
CDR3aa: CATSDGYGYTF; CDR3nt: TGTGCCACCAGTGACGGCTATGGCTACACCTTC; len: 11; abundance: -; v_gene: TRBV24-1; d_gene: -; j_gene: TRBJ1-2
CDR3aa: CSALRGQGAFQPQHF; CDR3nt: TGCAGTGCTCTCCGGGGACAGGGGGCTTTTCAGCCCCAGCATTTT; len: 15; abundance: -; v_gene: TRBV20-1; d_gene: TRBD1; j_gene: TRBJ1-5
CDR3aa: CASSVGGGSYNSPLHF; CDR3nt: TGTGCCAGCAGCGTAGGAGGAGGCTCCTATAATTCACCCCTCCACTTT; len: 16; abundance: few; v_gene: TRBV9; d_gene: -; j_gene: TRBJ1-6
CDR3aa: CAISECGGWETQYF; CDR3nt: TGTGCCATCAGTGAATGCGGGGGCTGGGAGACCCAGTACTTC; len: 14; abundance: -; v_gene: TRBV10-3; d_gene: -; j_gene: TRBJ2-5
CDR3aa: CAISEGTAGSYGYTF; CDR3nt: TGTGCCATCAGTGAAGGGACGGCGGGTTCCTATGGCTACACCTTC; len: 15; abundance: -; v_gene: TRBV6-5; d_gene: -; j_gene: TRBJ1-2
CDR3aa: CASSITSGGETQYF; CDR3nt: TGTGCCAGTAGTATAACTAGCGGCGGGGAGACCCAGTACTTC; len: 14; abundance: many; v_gene: TRBV19; d_gene: TRBD2; j_gene: TRBJ2-5
CDR3aa: CASSVDGGDGSPLHF; CDR3nt: TGTGCCAGCAGCGTAGACGGGGGCGATGGTTCACCCCTCCACTTT; len: 15; abundance: -; v_gene: TRBV9; d_gene: -; j_gene: TRBJ1-6
CDR3aa: CASSLLNEKLFF; CDR3nt: TGTGCCAGCAGTTTGTTAAATGAAAAACTGTTTTTT; len: 12; abundance: many; v_gene: TRBV12-3/TRBV12-4; d_gene: -; j_gene: TRBJ1-4
CDR3aa: CASSSSREAYYEQYF; CDR3nt: TGTGCCAGCAGCTCCTCCCGGGAAGCGTACTACGAGCAGTACTTC; len: 15; abundance: -; v_gene: TRBV5-6; d_gene: -; j_gene: TRBJ2-7
CDR3aa: CSALPHGTYEQYF; CDR3nt: TGCAGCGCCCTCCCGCACGGAACCTACGAGCAGTACTTC; len: 13; abundance: many; v_gene: TRBV29-1; d_gene: -; j_gene: TRBJ2-7
CDR3aa: CASSEPGTHEQYF; CDR3nt: TGTGCCAGCAGTGAACCGGGGACCCACGAGCAGTACTTC; len: 13; abundance: -; v_gene: TRBV2; d_gene: -; j_gene: TRBJ2-7
CDR3aa: CASSKNRAEDDGYTF; CDR3nt: TGTGCCAGCAGCAAAAACAGGGCCGAGGACGATGGCTACACCTTC; len: 15; abundance: -; v_gene: TRBV7-2; d_gene: -; j_gene: TRBJ1-2
CDR3aa: CASRPPLASRYEQYF; CDR3nt: TGTGCCAGCAGACCCCCCCTAGCGTCTCGGTACGAGCAGTACTTC; len: 15; abundance: -; v_gene: TRBV2; d_gene: -; j_gene: TRBJ2-7
CDR3aa: CASRIEGGQPQHF; CDR3nt: TGTGCCTCCAGGATAGAGGGAGGACAGCCCCAGCATTTT; len: 13; abundance: many; v_gene: TRBV2; d_gene: -; j_gene: TRBJ1-5
CDR3aa: CASSLPSGQGLHYGYTF; CDR3nt: TGTGCCAGCAGCTTACCATCGGGACAGGGGTTACACTATGGCTACACCTTC; len: 17; abundance: -; v_gene: TRBV7-9; d_gene: TRBD1; j_gene: TRBJ1-2
CDR3aa: CASSLEGRDYEQYF; CDR3nt: TGTGCCAGCAGCTTAGAGGGTAGAGACTACGAGCAGTACTTC; len: 14; abundance: -; v_gene: TRBV7-6; d_gene: -; j_gene: TRBJ2-7